Each of the 18 T cell receptor beta chains below was sequenced from the same sample in a study of regulatory T cells in long-lasting Graves disease. Sample time point: newly diagnosed GD, antithyroid drugs for less than 3 months. Researchers made the TCR library from RNA that was extracted from PBMCs. Building the TCR beta libraries relied on iRepertoire HTBI primers, and CDR3 regions underwent Arm-PCR. TCRdb passed the multiplex PCR reads through MiXCR, listing each CDR3 protein once. This table has over 500,000 distinct CDR3 sequences, approximately 16% appearing once. These data also featured in a second study, about T cells in Graves' hyperthyroidism and ophthalmopathy.

The source was peripheral blood mononuclear cells (PBMCs), collected at new diagnosis, from a patient treated with antithyroid drugs. These receptors all stem from a man younger than 35 with Graves disease.

The chain couples TRBV19 to TRBJ1-5; D is ambiguous. Germline V CDR1 and CDR2: LNHDA, SQIVND (reference sequence). CDR3 size: 16 residues. The V end was cut by 1 base, the J end by 7 bases, with 17 bases between. The CDR3 region has the DNA TGTGCCAGTAGTATAGCCGGGGAAAAAGGCCGCCAGCCCCAGCATTTT. Encoded protein: CASSIAGEKGRQPQHF.

This clonotype was detected ten times or more. V is TRBV2 and J is TRBJ1-3; maybe TRBD1 (6 bases). This CDR3 has 16 amino acids. Between the trimmed V and J ends, which lost 1 base and 0 bases, there was a span of 10 bases. Germline values: CDR1 SNHLY, CDR2 FYNNEI. DNA for the CDR3: TGTGCCAGCAGTGAAGAAAGGGGGTTCTCTGGAAACACCATATATTTT. Translation: CASSEERGFSGNTIYF.

The V call is TRBV7-8, the J call TRBJ2-7; unclear D gene. The CDR3 is 16 residues long. The germline V and J ends were trimmed by 2 bases and 7 bases, with 21 bases remaining between them. CDR1 and CDR2 (germline): SGHVS, FQNEAQ. The CDR3 reads CASSLRRFLMKTEQYF. The CDR3 nucleotides are TGTGCCAGCAGCTTAAGGCGATTCTTAATGAAAACGGAGCAGTACTTC.

The sample holds a few counts of this clonotype. The rearrangement links TRBV20-1 to TRBJ2-1; TRBD2 matches at 12 bases. Trimming cost V 4 bases and J 8 bases; bases outside gene matches: 9. CDR3 length: 15 amino acids. Germline V gene data show CDR1 as DFQATT and CDR2 as SNEGSKA (reference sequence). The CDR3 coding sequence is TGCAGTGCTAAATCGAGGCTAGCGGGAGGGTATGAGCAGTTCTTC. Amino acid sequence: CSAKSRLAGGYEQFF.

The J gene is TRBJ1-2, the V gene TRBV20-1, with TRBD1 matching 10 bases. Unmatched junction bases numbered 8, after V lost 3 bases and J lost 7 bases. Germline V gene sequence: CDR1 DFQATT, CDR2 SNEGSKA (reference sequence). CDR3 length: 14 amino acids. CDR3 amino acids: CSASNVDRGLGYTF. As DNA, the CDR3 is TGCAGTGCTAGTAACGTCGACAGGGGGCTTGGCTACACCTTC.

This clonotype has ten or more counts. The chain employs TRBV2 and TRBJ2-7; D not resolved. CDR3 length: 11 amino acids. The germline CDR1 and CDR2 sequences are SNHLY and FYNNEI. The germline V and J ends were trimmed by 5 bases and 6 bases, with 8 bases remaining between them. In nucleotides, the CDR3 is TGTGCCAGCAGTTACTCGGGCGAGCAGTACTTC. The encoded protein is CASSYSGEQYF.

This clonotype was recorded many times. The chain recombines TRBV24-1 with TRBJ2-2; no clear D gene. The CDR3 contains 13 residues. Germline lookup yields CDR1 KGHDR and CDR2 SFDVKD. Trimming removed 5 bases from V and 1 base from J, with 4 bases in between. CDR3 nucleotide sequence: TGTGCCACCAGTGGCCGGAACACCGGGGAGCTGTTTTTT. Its protein product is CATSGRNTGELFF.

This clonotype was recorded many times. The chain is built from TRBV6-2 or TRBV6-3 and TRBJ2-3; the D gene could be TRBD1 or TRBD2 (5 bases each). With 4 bases removed from V and 8 bases from J, the gap between germline ends came to 10 bases. CDR1 and CDR2 (germline): MNHEY, SVGEGT. This CDR3 has 12 residues. CDR3 loop: CASSSLGVTQYF. The CDR3 nucleotides read TGTGCCAGCAGTTCACTGGGGGTTACGCAGTATTTT.

This clonotype was seen at least ten times. This chain connects TRBV30 to TRBJ1-4, with TRBD1 matching 8 bases. The trim removed 3 bases at V and 7 bases at J, leaving 4 bases unmatched. The germline V gene has CDR1 GTSNPN and CDR2 SVGIG (reference sequence). This CDR3 region has 13 residues. DNA for the CDR3: TGTGCCTGGAGCGACAGGGGAAGTGAAAAACTGTTTTTT. Its protein product is CAWSDRGSEKLFF.

As concerns this clonotype: One junction end disagrees with the germline gene, perhaps due to a read error. V is TRBV11-2 and J is TRBJ2-5; D is possibly TRBD2 (5 bases). From germline, CDR1 is SGHAT and CDR2 FQNNGV. This CDR3 spans 11 amino acids. CDR3 region: CVSSGEETQYF. DNA of the CDR3: TGTGTCAGCAGCGGAGAAGAGACCCAGTACTTC.

The chain couples TRBV5-1 to TRBJ2-1; no firm D call. Germline assignment: CDR1 SGHRS and CDR2 YFSETQ. V was pared by 2 bases and J by 3 bases, with 9 bases between. CDR3 length: 14 amino acids. The CDR3 here is CASSFETLYNEQFF. CDR3 sequence (DNA): TGCGCCAGCAGCTTTGAGACGCTCTACAATGAGCAGTTCTTC.

This clonotype appeared many times. V gene TRBV11-2 combines with J gene TRBJ1-6, with 8 bases identical to TRBD1. This CDR3 is 15 amino acids long. Germline assignment: CDR1 SGHAT and CDR2 FQNNGV. V shed 5 bases and J 10 bases; nucleotides not matched to a gene: 10. The CDR3: CASSPDQGARSPLHF. CDR3 bases: TGTGCCAGCAGCCCCGACCAGGGGGCTCGGTCACCCCTCCACTTT. Full variable domain (missing parts from reference TRBV11-2 and TRBJ1-6): EAGVAQSPRYKIIEKRQSVAFWCNPISGHATLYWYQQILGQGPKLLIQFQNNGVVDDSQLPKDRFSAERLKGVDSTLKIQPAKLEDSAVYLCASSPDQGARSPLHFGNGTRLTVT.

Concerning this clonotype itself: Mismatch with germline at one junction end may stem from a read error. The chain uses TRBV6-2 or TRBV6-3 and TRBJ2-7; 9 positions agree with TRBD1. The CDR3 is made up of 17 amino acids. Germline V gives CDR1 MNHEY, CDR2 SVGEGT. The CDR3 here is CASSYSGQGVAVDEQCF. Here the CDR3 DNA reads TGTGCCAGCAGTTACTCGGGACAGGGAGTAGCTGTTGACGAGCAGTGCTTC.

This clonotype has only a few counts. The V and J genes are TRBV12-3 or TRBV12-4 and TRBJ2-4; either TRBD1 or TRBD2 may fit D (5 bases each). V gave up 8 bases and J gave up 1 base, with 15 bases separating them. The CDR3 spans 15 residues. The CDR3 DNA is TGTGCCAGCTCTATCGGCAGGGACGCCAAAAACATTCAGTACTTC. This codes for CASSIGRDAKNIQYF.

This clonotype was recorded at least ten times. The chain couples TRBV30 to TRBJ2-4, with TRBD2 matching over 9 bases. The CDR3 loop spans 16 amino acids. V shed 3 bases and J 0 bases; nucleotides not matched to a gene: 6. Germline V gives CDR1 GTSNPN, CDR2 SVGIG (reference sequence). The CDR3 region is CAWSRLADVAKNIQYF. CDR3 bases: TGTGCCTGGAGCAGACTAGCGGACGTAGCCAAAAACATTCAGTACTTC.

This clonotype was observed at least ten times. The rearrangement links TRBV28 to TRBJ1-2, with 7 bases aligning to TRBD1. The ends lost 5 bases at V and 5 bases at J; junction bases unmatched: 8. The CDR3 loop spans 14 amino acids. CDR1 is MDHEN, CDR2 SYDVKM, per germline. CDR3 protein: CASSLAGTEYGYTF. CDR3 DNA sequence: TGTGCCAGCAGTCTAGCCGGGACAGAATATGGCTACACCTTC.

The sample holds many counts of this clonotype. The V call is TRBV7-9, the J call TRBJ2-3; 8 nucleotides agree with TRBD2. From germline, CDR1 is SEHNR and CDR2 FQNEAQ (reference sequence). The trim removed 5 bases at V and 3 bases at J, leaving 1 base unmatched. CDR3 length equals 13 residues. CDR3 bases: TGTGCCAGCAGCGCTAGCGGGACAGATACGCAGTATTTT. Protein product: CASSASGTDTQYF.

The count of this clonotype is one. The chain recombines TRBV24-1 with TRBJ1-4, with a weak D call TRBD1 (5 bases). The CDR3 extends over 16 amino acids. V lost 7 bases to trimming and J lost 6 bases, with 20 bases between them. Germline V lookup: CDR1 KGHDR, CDR2 SFDVKD. CDR3 nucleotides: TGTGCCACCAGCGACGGGGCGGCTGGGGAGGATGAAAAACTGTTTTTT. Protein product: CATSDGAAGEDEKLFF.